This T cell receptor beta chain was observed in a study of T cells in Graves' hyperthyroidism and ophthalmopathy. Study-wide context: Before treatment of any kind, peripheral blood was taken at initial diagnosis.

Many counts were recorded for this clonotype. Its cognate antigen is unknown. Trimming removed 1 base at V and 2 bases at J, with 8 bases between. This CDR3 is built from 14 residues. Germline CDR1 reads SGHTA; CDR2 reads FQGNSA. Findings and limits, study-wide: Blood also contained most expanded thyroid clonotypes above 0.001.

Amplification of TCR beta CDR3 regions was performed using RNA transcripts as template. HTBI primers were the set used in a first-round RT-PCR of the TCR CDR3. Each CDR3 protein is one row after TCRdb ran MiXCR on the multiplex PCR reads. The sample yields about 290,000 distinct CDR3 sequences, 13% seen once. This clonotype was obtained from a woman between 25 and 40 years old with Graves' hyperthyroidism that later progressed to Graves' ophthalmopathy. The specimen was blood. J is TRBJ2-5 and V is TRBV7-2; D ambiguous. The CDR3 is CASSLGFRQETQYF. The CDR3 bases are TGTGCCAGCAGCTTAGGGTTCCGTCAAGAGACCCAGTACTTC.